Each of the 15 T cell receptor beta chains below was sequenced from the same sample in a study of T-cell reconstitution after alpha-beta-depleted transplantation in children (dated by TCRdb to about 2016). The method was PCR. Sequencing relied on an Illumina HiSeq 2500. To normalize quantification of the TCRbeta repertoire, the TCR libraries were built with molecular barcoding that relied on unique molecular identifiers. TCRdb passed the public sequencing reads through fastp at Q25 and MiXCR, retaining productive beta sequences. Identical CDR3 proteins give one entry, which carries the most common genes and DNA. This sample lists over 150,000 distinct CDR3 sequences; more than 14% were detected once. Of the sample, roughly an eighth is held by the ten largest clones. The sample was PBMCs from the stem cell graft donor, taken from the stem cell graft. These receptors all stem from a human donor who donated a stem cell graft to a child with acute lymphoblastic leukemia.

This clonotype was picked up a small number of times. The V call is TRBV12-3 or TRBV12-4, the J call TRBJ2-3; D remains unclear. Trimming left V 2 bases short and J 0 bases short, with 12 bases between. This CDR3 is 16 amino acids long. CDR3 loop: CASSLFVAMSTDTQYF. Written as DNA, the CDR3 is TGTGCCAGCAGTTTATTCGTGGCAATGAGCACAGATACGCAGTATTTT.

This clonotype has just a few counts. The V gene is TRBV7-9, the J gene TRBJ2-6; D unclear. Germline V gives CDR1 SEHNR, CDR2 FQNEAQ (reference sequence). Trimming took 5 bases from V and 0 from J, leaving 14 bases between them. The CDR3 length is 17 residues. CDR3 DNA: TGTGCCAGCAGCCACACTTCCGTCCCCTCTGGGGCCAACGTCCTGACTTTC. This encodes CASSHTSVPSGANVLTF.

The chain recombines TRBV12-3 or TRBV12-4 with TRBJ2-1; 14 nucleotides align to TRBD2. The V gene end was trimmed by 5 bases and the J gene end by 6 bases; junction bases not matched to a gene: 6. The CDR3 consists of 16 residues. The CDR3 DNA is TGTGCCAGCAGTGTAGAGGGGACTAGCGGGAGCAATGAGCAGTTCTTC. Residues: CASSVEGTSGSNEQFF.

This clonotype was picked up many times. The chain employs TRBV24-1 and TRBJ2-2; TRBD2 agrees at 13 bases. The ends lost 6 bases at V and 6 bases at J; junction bases unmatched: 3. This CDR3 is built from 15 residues. Germline values: CDR1 KGHDR, CDR2 SFDVKD. The CDR3 spells CATSRTSGSPGELFF. The CDR3 DNA is TGTGCCACCAGTAGGACTAGCGGGAGTCCCGGGGAGCTGTTTTTT.

The V call is TRBV27, the J call TRBJ1-1; no reliable D call. Germline V CDR1 and CDR2: MNHEY, SMNVEV (reference sequence). Trimming removed 6 bases at V and 4 bases at J, with 12 bases between. The CDR3 spans 13 residues. The CDR3 sequence: CASSYDERTEAFF. The DNA of the CDR3 is TGTGCCAGCAGCTACGACGAGCGCACTGAAGCTTTCTTT.

This chain uses TRBV20-1 with TRBJ1-2, with TRBD1 as a possible D gene (5 bases). The V gene's germline CDR1 is DFQATT and CDR2 SNEGSKA (reference sequence). This CDR3 is 12 amino acids long. V lost 3 bases, J lost 8 bases, and 13 bases lay in between. The CDR3 reads CSASWGSFGYTF. Here the CDR3 DNA reads TGCAGTGCTAGTTGGGGCTCATTCGGCTACACCTTC.

This clonotype showed up many times. This rearrangement joins TRBV19 to TRBJ2-1; 9 nucleotides agree with TRBD2. The germline gives CDR1 LNHDA, CDR2 SQIVND (reference sequence). The CDR3 runs to 16 residues. With V trimmed by 4 bases and J by 3 bases, 7 bases remained unmatched. CDR3 bases: TGTGCCAGTAGTAGACGACCTAGCGGGGACTACAATGAGCAGTTCTTC. This translates into CASSRRPSGDYNEQFF.

This clonotype was observed many times. The chain combines TRBV29-1 with TRBJ2-1; D call uncertain. Per germline, CDR1 SQVTM and CDR2 ANQGSEA. The V and J ends lost 4 bases and 14 bases respectively, with 6 bases between them. This CDR3 is built from 8 residues. CDR3 sequence: CSVGQKFF. The DNA for the CDR3 is TGCAGCGTTGGACAAAAGTTCTTC.

The chain carries TRBV5-1 and TRBJ1-2; D unclear. CDR3 size: 12 residues. The germline V gene encodes CDR1 SGHRS and CDR2 YFSETQ. V dropped 4 bases and J dropped 7 bases, with 11 bases sitting between them. CDR3 nucleotides: TGCGCCAGCAGCCTAGACTTCGGTGGCTACACCTTC. It yields the protein CASSLDFGGYTF. Filled out from reference TRBV5-1 and TRBJ1-2, the complete variable domain reads KAGVTQTPRYLIKTRGQQVTLSCSPISGHRSVSWYQQTPGQGLQFLFEYFSETQRNKGNFPGRFSGRQFSNSRSEMNVSTLELGDSALYLCASSLDFGGYTFGSGTRLTVV.

This chain uses TRBV20-1 with TRBJ2-7; 12 positions agree with TRBD2. This CDR3 has 15 amino acids. The J segment lost 6 bases and the V segment lost 6 bases, leaving 12 bases of the junction unmatched. Germline CDR1 and CDR2: DFQATT and SNEGSKA (reference sequence). CDR3 in amino acids: CSAPTTSGSSSEQYF. Written as DNA, the CDR3 is TGCAGTGCCCCTACGACTAGCGGGAGTTCTAGCGAGCAGTACTTC.

There are many counts of this clonotype. The chain employs TRBV18 and TRBJ2-1, with 8 bases fitting TRBD1. CDR3 size: 13 residues. V trimming: 4 bases; J trimming: 9 bases; junction bases outside the gene matches: 5. The germline gives CDR1 KGHSH, CDR2 LQKENI. In nucleotides, the CDR3 is TGTGCCAGCTCACGCGGACAGGGAAGTGAGCAGTTCTTC. This gives the protein CASSRGQGSEQFF.

This clonotype was counted ten times or more. This chain joins TRBV24-1 and TRBJ1-2; no firm D call. The CDR3 has 14 amino acids. Trimming pared 2 bases from V and 3 bases from J, leaving 9 bases between. CDR1 and CDR2 from the germline V gene are KGHDR and SFDVKD. In DNA, the CDR3 is TGTGCCACCAGTGATTGGTCCGGGGACTATGGCTACACCTTC. This gives the protein CATSDWSGDYGYTF.

The sample holds many counts of this clonotype. This chain links TRBV12-3 or TRBV12-4 with TRBJ1-3; D unclear. The CDR3 covers 12 residues. V dropped 5 bases and J dropped 8 bases, with 10 bases sitting between them. CDR3 sequence (DNA): TGTGCCAGCAGTCCTTCGTCTCACACCATATATTTT. Amino acids: CASSPSSHTIYF.

This clonotype was seen many times. J is TRBJ2-1 and V is TRBV19; 15 bases line up with TRBD2. The germline gives CDR1 LNHDA, CDR2 SQIVND (reference sequence). V gave up 0 bases and J gave up 9 bases; unmatched junction bases: 9. CDR3 size: 18 residues. CDR3 bases: TGTGCCAGTAGTATAGATTTCGGACTAGCGGGAGGGGGTAGTGAGCAGTTCTTC. Translation: CASSIDFGLAGGGSEQFF.

This clonotype was seen ten or more times. The chain couples TRBV28 to TRBJ2-5; no clear D gene. The ends were cut back, 7 bases at V and 0 bases at J, with 12 bases in the middle. The CDR3 runs to 14 residues. Germline assignment: CDR1 MDHEN and CDR2 SYDVKM. The DNA of the CDR3 is TGTGCCAGCACGTTGGGCTCATACCAAGAGACCCAGTACTTC. It translates to CASTLGSYQETQYF.